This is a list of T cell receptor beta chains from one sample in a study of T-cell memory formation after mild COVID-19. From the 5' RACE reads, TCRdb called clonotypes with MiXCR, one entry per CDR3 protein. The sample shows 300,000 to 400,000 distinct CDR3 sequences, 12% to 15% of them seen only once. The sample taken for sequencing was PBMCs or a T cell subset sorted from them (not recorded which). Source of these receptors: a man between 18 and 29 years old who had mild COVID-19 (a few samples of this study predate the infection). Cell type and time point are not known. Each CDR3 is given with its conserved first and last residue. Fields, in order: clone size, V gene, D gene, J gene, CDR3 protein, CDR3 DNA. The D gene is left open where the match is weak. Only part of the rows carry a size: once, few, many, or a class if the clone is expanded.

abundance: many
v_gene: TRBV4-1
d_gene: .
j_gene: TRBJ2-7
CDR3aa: CASSQLSGPRPFSEQYF
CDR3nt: TGCGCCAGCAGCCAACTCTCCGGGCCGCGTCCCTTTTCCGAGCAGTACTTC

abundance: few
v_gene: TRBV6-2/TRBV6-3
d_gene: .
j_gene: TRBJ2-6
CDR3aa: CASSYDSGANVLTF
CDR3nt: TGTGCCAGCAGTTACGACTCTGGGGCCAACGTCCTGACTTTC

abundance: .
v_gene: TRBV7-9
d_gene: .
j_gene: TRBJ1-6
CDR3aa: CASSWEDTNSPLHF
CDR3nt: TGTGCCAGCAGCTGGGAGGACACTAATTCACCCCTCCACTTT

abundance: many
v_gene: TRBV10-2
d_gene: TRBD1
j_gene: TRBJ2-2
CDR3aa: CASSVNRGDTGELFF
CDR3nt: TGCGCCAGCAGTGTAAACAGGGGAGACACCGGGGAGCTGTTTTTT

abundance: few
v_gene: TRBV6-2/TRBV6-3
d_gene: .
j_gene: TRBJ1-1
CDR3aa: CASSGRTANTEAFF
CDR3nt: TGTGCCAGCAGCGGGAGGACAGCGAACACTGAAGCTTTCTTT

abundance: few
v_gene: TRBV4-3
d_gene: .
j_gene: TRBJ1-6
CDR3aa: CASSLGRYNSPLHF
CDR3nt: TGCGCCAGCAGCCTCGGACGGTATAATTCACCCCTCCACTTT

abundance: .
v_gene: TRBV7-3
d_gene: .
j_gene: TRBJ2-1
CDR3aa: CASSPQRLGLGEQFF
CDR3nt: TGTGCCAGCAGCCCCCAGCGTTTAGGGTTAGGTGAGCAGTTCTTC

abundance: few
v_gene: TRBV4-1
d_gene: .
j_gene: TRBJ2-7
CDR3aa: CASSQEAGTSYEQYF
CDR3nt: TGCGCCAGCAGCCAAGAGGCAGGGACCTCCTACGAGCAGTACTTC

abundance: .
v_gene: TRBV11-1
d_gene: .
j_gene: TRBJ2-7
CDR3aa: CASSWGYPYEQYF
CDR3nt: TGTGCCAGCAGTTGGGGGTACCCCTACGAGCAGTACTTC

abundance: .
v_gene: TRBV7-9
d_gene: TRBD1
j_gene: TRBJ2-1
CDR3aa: CASSLGVTGGFF
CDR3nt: TGTGCCAGCAGCTTAGGGGTTACAGGGGGCTTCTTC

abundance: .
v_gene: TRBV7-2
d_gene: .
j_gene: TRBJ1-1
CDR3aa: CASTSWGGVTEAFF
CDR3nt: TGTGCCAGCACCTCATGGGGCGGGGTCACTGAAGCTTTCTTT

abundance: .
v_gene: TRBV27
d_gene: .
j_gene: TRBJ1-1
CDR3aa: CASSLWGPDTEAFF
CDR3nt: TGTGCCAGCAGTTTATGGGGTCCGGACACTGAAGCTTTCTTT

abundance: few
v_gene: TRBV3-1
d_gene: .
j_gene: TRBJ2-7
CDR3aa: CASSQDRGVEQYF
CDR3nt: TGTGCCAGCAGCCAAGATCGAGGGGTCGAGCAGTACTTC

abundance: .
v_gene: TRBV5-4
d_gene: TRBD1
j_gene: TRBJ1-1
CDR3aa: CASSLKGGGAAFF
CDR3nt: TGTGCCAGCAGCTTGAAAGGGGGCGGTGCAGCTTTCTTT

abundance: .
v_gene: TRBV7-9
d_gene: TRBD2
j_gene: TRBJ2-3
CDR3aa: CASSPSGGEADTQYF
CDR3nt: TGTGCCAGCAGCCCTAGCGGGGGGGAGGCAGATACGCAGTATTTT

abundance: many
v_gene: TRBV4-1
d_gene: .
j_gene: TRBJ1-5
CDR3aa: CASSQDTDKGRLNSNQPQHF
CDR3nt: TGCGCCAGCAGCCAAGATACGGACAAGGGGCGGCTTAATAGCAATCAGCCCCAGCATTTT

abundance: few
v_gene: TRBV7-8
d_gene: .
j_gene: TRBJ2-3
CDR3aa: CASSLHRGDTQYF
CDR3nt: TGTGCCAGCAGCTTACATCGGGGGGATACGCAGTATTTT

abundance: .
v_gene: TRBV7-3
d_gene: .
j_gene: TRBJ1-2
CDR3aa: CASSLTAEDGYTF
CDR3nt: TGTGCCAGCAGCCTCACCGCTGAAGATGGCTACACCTTC